The TCR beta chain under discussion was sequenced for a study of spatial heterogeneity in lung cancer. Study-wide background: The average appearance count of each unique TCR and UMI combination in raw reads was more than nine.

This clonotype was seen only a few times. Its specificity is not known. Regarding the study as a whole: Ubiquitous, expanded tumor-derived TCRs were more frequently observed in blood at resection than at follow-up.

Germline V lookup: CDR1 LGHNA, CDR2 YNFKEQ. Trimming shortened V by 0 bases and J by 3 bases, and 10 bases separated the two germline ends. The CDR3 contains 15 residues. This sample's time point: blood at routine non-recurrence follow-up after resection. Frozen PBMC, nontumor lung or tumor provided whole RNA, which was sequenced unsorted. Every TCR cDNA molecule carried a tag that served as a unique molecular identifier. TCRdb reprocessed the 5' RACE reads with MiXCR, giving one entry per CDR3 protein. The sample contains roughly 72,000 distinct CDR3 sequences, roughly 9% of which appear only once. The sequence came from a female donor with early-stage non-small cell lung cancer. The chain is built from TRBV4-2 and TRBJ2-3, with D perhaps matching TRBD2 (5 bases). Sequences were derived from PBMCs, sampled at follow-up. The CDR3 bases are TGTGCCAGCAGCCAAGAACAGCGGAAAACAGATACGCAGTATTTT. Amino acids: CASSQEQRKTDTQYF.